The 14 T cell receptor beta chains listed next were all sequenced from one sample in a study of T cell responses to AZD1222 COVID-19 vaccine. TCRdb's copy holds only in-frame clones and misses some; the assay was immunoSEQ multiplex PCR. The table lists more than 90,000 clones, 90% of them singletons. The specimen was peripheral blood, collected on day 0 of AZD1222 vaccination. Every receptor here comes from an adult in good health.

This chain joins TRBV6-6 and TRBJ1-2; D is perhaps TRBD1 (5 bases). From germline, CDR1 is MNHNY and CDR2 SVGAGI (reference sequence). V gave up 5 bases and J gave up 2 bases, with 24 bases separating them. The CDR3 covers 18 residues. The CDR3 DNA follows: TGTGCCAGCAGTCTTCCAGCCCGGGACCTCTGGCTAAACTATGGCTACACCTTC. This codes for CASSLPARDLWLNYGYTF.

The chain employs TRBV11-2 and TRBJ1-2, with TRBD1 matching 7 bases. Germline CDR1 reads SGHAT; CDR2 reads FQNNGV. This CDR3 has 13 residues. Trimming took 6 bases from V and 4 from J; bases not matched to a gene: 5. CDR3 nucleotides: TGTGCCAGCAGGTACAGGGGTTCCTATGGCTACACCTTC. Its protein is CASRYRGSYGYTF.

This chain joins TRBV7-6 and TRBJ2-3; the match to TRBD2 covers 9 bases. The V gene's germline CDR1 is SGHVS and CDR2 FNYEAQ. The CDR3 extends over 15 amino acids. The trim removed 3 bases at V and 4 bases at J, leaving 5 bases unmatched. The CDR3 DNA reads TGTGCCAGCAGCTTTTTGGCGGGGGGGCCAGATACGCAGTATTTT. Its protein is CASSFLAGGPDTQYF.

V and J are TRBV29-1 and TRBJ1-2, with D perhaps TRBD1 (5 bases). V lost 8 bases and J 6 bases, leaving 13 bases between the germline ends. The germline V gene has CDR1 SQVTM and CDR2 ANQGSEA. CDR3 length: 11 amino acids. CDR3: CSFFRGDGYTF. In nucleotides, the CDR3 is TGCAGCTTTTTCCGGGGCGATGGCTACACCTTC.

This clone was recorded once. The chain links TRBV19 to TRBJ2-1; perhaps D is TRBD1 or TRBD2 (5 bases each). The CDR3 is 15 residues long. In germline, CDR1 is LNHDA, CDR2 SQIVND (reference sequence). Trimming removed 5 bases at V and 3 bases at J, with 14 bases between. Here the CDR3 DNA reads TGTGCCAGTAGTTTCCGGGACGGGAACTACAATGAGCAGTTCTTC. Translating gives CASSFRDGNYNEQFF.

The J gene is TRBJ2-5, the V gene TRBV24-1, with D perhaps matching TRBD1 (6 bases). This CDR3 has 15 amino acids. Germline V gene data show CDR1 as KGHDR and CDR2 as SFDVKD. Trimming left V 3 bases short and J 7 bases short, with 17 bases between. The CDR3: CATSDPWDTEGTQYF. CDR3 nucleotide sequence: TGTGCCACCAGTGATCCTTGGGACACCGAGGGGACCCAGTACTTC.

The J gene is TRBJ1-5, the V gene TRBV28; D is unresolved. The CDR3 length is 17 residues. V shed 3 bases and J shed 1 base, with 16 bases lying between them. The germline CDR1 and CDR2 sequences are MDHEN and SYDVKM. CDR3 coding DNA: TGTGCCAGCAGTTTCGTGTACTTGGGAGGGAGCAATCAGCCCCAGCATTTT. Amino acids: CASSFVYLGGSNQPQHF.

The chain joins TRBV3-1 (or the pseudogene TRBV3-2) to TRBJ1-3; D gene unclear. The germline CDR1 and CDR2 sequences are LGHDT and YNNKEL (reference sequence). This CDR3 region has 16 residues. V gave up 1 base and J gave up 0 bases, with 10 bases separating them. The chain's CDR3 is CASSQGGRISGNTIYF. The DNA for the CDR3 is TGTGCCAGCAGCCAAGGCGGACGGATCTCTGGAAACACCATATATTTT.

V is TRBV6-4 and J is TRBJ2-3, with 9 bases identical to TRBD2. Trimming at V came to 4 bases and at J to 6 bases, leaving 14 bases not matched to a gene. Germline V gene sequence: CDR1 MRHNA, CDR2 SNTAGT. The CDR3 loop spans 17 amino acids. The CDR3 protein is CASSAAPGSGGRDTQYF. The CDR3 nucleotides read TGTGCCAGCAGTGCCGCCCCGGGTAGCGGGGGCCGGGATACGCAGTATTTT.

The chain combines TRBV5-4 with TRBJ2-7; D remains ambiguous. CDR3 size: 11 residues. Germline CDR1 SGHNT, CDR2 YYREEE (reference sequence). Trimming pared 7 bases from V and 5 bases from J, leaving 10 bases between. CDR3 loop: CASGRMNEQYF. As DNA, the CDR3 is TGTGCCAGCGGACGGATGAACGAGCAGTACTTC.

The chain couples TRBV27 to TRBJ2-1, with 10 bases identical to TRBD2. CDR1 is MNHEY, CDR2 SMNVEV, per germline (reference sequence). Losses at the gene ends were 0 bases for V and 8 bases for J; bases not matched to a gene: 16. The CDR3 extends over 19 amino acids. CDR3 in amino acids: CASSLSPPTERGGRDEQFF. The CDR3 DNA is TGTGCCAGCAGTTTATCGCCTCCAACGGAGCGGGGGGGCCGAGATGAGCAGTTCTTC.

In regard to this clone: Other DNA variants within this sample encode the same CDR3. The rearrangement joins TRBV11-3 to TRBJ1-6, with D perhaps TRBD1 (5 bases). The CDR3 covers 16 residues. Germline V CDR1 and CDR2: SGHNT, YENEEA. V lost 6 bases and J lost 6, with 18 bases in between. CDR3 in amino acids: CASRREGLSGNSPLHF. CDR3 sequence (DNA): TGTGCCAGCAGGAGGGAGGGGTTGAGTGGTAATTCACCCCTCCACTTT.

The V gene is TRBV18, the J gene TRBJ2-1; TRBD1 matches at 8 bases. CDR1 is KGHSH and CDR2 is LQKENI in the germline V gene. This CDR3 region has 15 residues. V shed 4 bases and J 4 bases; nucleotides not matched to a gene: 6. CDR3 DNA sequence: TGTGCCAGCTCACTGGACAGGGCGGGTTACAATGAGCAGTTCTTC. Translating gives CASSLDRAGYNEQFF.

The chain has TRBV9 and TRBJ1-3; 7 bases line up with TRBD1. The J segment lost 0 bases and the V segment lost 0 bases, leaving 3 bases of the junction unmatched. This CDR3 is built from 16 residues. Germline V lookup: CDR1 SGDLS, CDR2 YYNGEE. The CDR3 spells CASSVGEGASGNTIYF. CDR3 DNA sequence: TGTGCCAGCAGCGTAGGGGAGGGGGCCTCTGGAAACACCATATATTTT.